This is a list of T cell receptor beta chains from one sample in a study of cytomegalovirus exposure and HLA in healthy donors. Some clones are missing from TCRdb's copy, which holds only in-frame ones; the method was immunoSEQ multiplex PCR. The specimen's table records 65,000 to 80,000 clones. The sequenced sample consisted of PBMCs. Receptors originate from a man younger than 45 in good health and CMV-seronegative. Each CDR3 is given with its conserved first and last residue. Fields, in order: J gene, V gene, D gene, CDR3 protein, CDR3 DNA. D genes are given only for firm matches.

j_call: TRBJ2-7; v_call: TRBV11-2; d_call: TRBD1; cdr3_aa: CASSFGTVYEQYF; cdr3_nt: TGTGCCAGCAGCTTCGGGACAGTCTACGAGCAGTACTTC
j_call: TRBJ1-5; v_call: TRBV18; d_call: TRBD1; cdr3_aa: CASSPLPGQGNQPQHF; cdr3_nt: TGTGCCAGCTCACCCCTCCCGGGACAGGGGAATCAGCCCCAGCATTTT
j_call: TRBJ1-1; v_call: TRBV7-2; d_call: -; cdr3_aa: CASSLQGTGAFF; cdr3_nt: TGTGCCAGCAGCTTGCAGGGAACGGGAGCTTTCTTT
j_call: TRBJ1-2; v_call: TRBV5-4; d_call: -; cdr3_aa: CASSYGLLYGYTF; cdr3_nt: TGTGCCAGCAGCTACGGACTCCTCTATGGCTACACCTTC
j_call: TRBJ1-2; v_call: TRBV13; d_call: -; cdr3_aa: CASSLGRNYGYTF; cdr3_nt: TGTGCCAGCAGCTTAGGGCGGAACTATGGCTACACCTTC
j_call: TRBJ2-3; v_call: TRBV7-3; d_call: -; cdr3_aa: CASSLDGESDTQYF; cdr3_nt: TGTGCCAGCAGCTTGGACGGGGAGTCAGATACGCAGTATTTT
j_call: TRBJ1-1; v_call: TRBV10-1; d_call: TRBD1; cdr3_aa: CASSEGGQATKPDEAFF; cdr3_nt: TGCGCCAGCAGTGAGGGCGGACAGGCGACCAAACCCGATGAAGCTTTCTTT
j_call: TRBJ2-7; v_call: TRBV5-4; d_call: -; cdr3_aa: CASSSQDGGPTYEQYF; cdr3_nt: TGTGCCAGCAGCTCCCAAGATGGGGGCCCGACCTACGAGCAGTACTTC
j_call: TRBJ2-1; v_call: TRBV5-6; d_call: -; cdr3_aa: CASSLDSSYNEQFF; cdr3_nt: TGTGCCAGCAGCTTGGACAGCTCCTACAATGAGCAGTTCTTC
j_call: TRBJ1-4; v_call: TRBV4-2; d_call: -; cdr3_aa: CASSQWGRGATNEKLFF; cdr3_nt: TGTGCCAGCAGCCAATGGGGAAGGGGTGCAACTAATGAAAAACTGTTTTTT